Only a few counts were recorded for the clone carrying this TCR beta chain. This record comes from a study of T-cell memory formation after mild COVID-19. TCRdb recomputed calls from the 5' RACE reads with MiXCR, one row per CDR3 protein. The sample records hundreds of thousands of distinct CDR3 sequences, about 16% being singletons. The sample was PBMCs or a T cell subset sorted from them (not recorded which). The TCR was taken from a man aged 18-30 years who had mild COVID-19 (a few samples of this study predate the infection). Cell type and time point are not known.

DNA for the CDR3: TGTGCCAGCAGCCAAGAAAGGATTGGTAGTTCACCCCTCCACTTT. Translation gives CASSQERIGSSPLHF. The chain recombines TRBV3-1 with TRBJ1-6; D unresolved. CDR3 length equals 15 residues. The germline gives CDR1 LGHDT, CDR2 YNNKEL (reference sequence). V dropped 0 bases and J dropped 9 bases, with 12 bases sitting between them.